This is a list of T cell receptor beta chains from one sample in a study of blood T cell repertoires in COVID-19. The table came from immunoSEQ multiplex PCR; TCRdb's copy has only in-frame clones and leaves some out. This table has more than 250,000 clones, roughly 85% appearing once. Sequencing was performed on PBMCs or T cells enriched from blood (not recorded which). The receptors come from a woman aged 25 to 39 who had recovered from COVID-19. CDR3s leave out the opening cysteine and the closing phenylalanine or tryptophan. Fields, in order: J gene, V gene, CDR3 protein.

TRBJ2-3	TRBV4-3	ASSGWERGALLY
TRBJ2-1	TRBV27	ASSLSTASSYNEQF
TRBJ2-2	TRBV19	ASSIARGRGGELF
TRBJ2-1	TRBV11-2	ASSLGVSGGAYNEQF
TRBJ2-5	TRBV12-3/TRBV12-4	ASSFQGQETQY
TRBJ2-7	TRBV11-3	ASSLGGTGPYEQY
TRBJ2-7	TRBV6-2/TRBV6-3	ASSYSSRGDSYEQY
TRBJ1-1	TRBV30	AWGERFDTEAF
TRBJ1-3	TRBV13	ASSLGTQGNTIY
TRBJ1-4	TRBV13	ASSLRSTNEKLF
TRBJ1-4	TRBV3-1/TRBV3-2	ASSLGDRGTTNEKLF
TRBJ2-7	TRBV5-6	ASGPGQGIAGDRYEQY
TRBJ1-6	TRBV5-4	ASSLFGRDSPLH
TRBJ2-7	TRBV19	ASGGSGYEQY
TRBJ1-2	TRBV29-1	SVEQGGPSMGYT
TRBJ1-2	TRBV7-3	ASSLIRLGDDGYT
TRBJ2-7	TRBV9	ASSARGGPYEQY
TRBJ2-2	TRBV7-2	ASSLSGHHLNTGELF
TRBJ2-7	TRBV30	ACLTGGYEQY
TRBJ2-7	TRBV28	ASSPPGATYEQY
TRBJ1-5	TRBV30	AWSGDRGNNQPQH
TRBJ2-5	TRBV11-2	ASSPRDRGPRETQY
TRBJ1-2	TRBV2	ASSERERRYT
TRBJ1-6	TRBV10-1	ASSESARGSPLH
TRBJ1-2	TRBV25-1	ASSEPRTPNYGYT
TRBJ2-2	TRBV5-5	ASSWDSLAPGELF
TRBJ1-2	TRBV29-1	SVGGWGTANAGYT
TRBJ2-7	TRBV28	ATRDSPYEQY
TRBJ1-5	TRBV12-5	ASGSPIRPGSNQPQH
TRBJ1-4	TRBV7-2	ASSLPPGMGEKLF
TRBJ1-5	TRBV29-1	SVAGQGVDQPQH
TRBJ2-1	TRBV7-2	ASSPPSQGGSEQF
TRBJ2-7	TRBV7-2	ASSWVSSGAASYEQY
TRBJ1-5	TRBV3-1/TRBV3-2	ASSRDRYQPQH
TRBJ1-5	TRBV18	ASSPTGVDQPQH
TRBJ2-7	TRBV7-8	ASSFINSFRGGASVEQY
TRBJ1-1	TRBV30	AWSGVPEAF
TRBJ2-2	TRBV5-4	ASSLDRGRTGELF
TRBJ1-2	TRBV7-8	ASSPLAGQPYGYT
TRBJ1-1	TRBV7-3	ASSEGQRKNTEAF
TRBJ1-2	TRBV7-2	ASAQGAVLFGYT